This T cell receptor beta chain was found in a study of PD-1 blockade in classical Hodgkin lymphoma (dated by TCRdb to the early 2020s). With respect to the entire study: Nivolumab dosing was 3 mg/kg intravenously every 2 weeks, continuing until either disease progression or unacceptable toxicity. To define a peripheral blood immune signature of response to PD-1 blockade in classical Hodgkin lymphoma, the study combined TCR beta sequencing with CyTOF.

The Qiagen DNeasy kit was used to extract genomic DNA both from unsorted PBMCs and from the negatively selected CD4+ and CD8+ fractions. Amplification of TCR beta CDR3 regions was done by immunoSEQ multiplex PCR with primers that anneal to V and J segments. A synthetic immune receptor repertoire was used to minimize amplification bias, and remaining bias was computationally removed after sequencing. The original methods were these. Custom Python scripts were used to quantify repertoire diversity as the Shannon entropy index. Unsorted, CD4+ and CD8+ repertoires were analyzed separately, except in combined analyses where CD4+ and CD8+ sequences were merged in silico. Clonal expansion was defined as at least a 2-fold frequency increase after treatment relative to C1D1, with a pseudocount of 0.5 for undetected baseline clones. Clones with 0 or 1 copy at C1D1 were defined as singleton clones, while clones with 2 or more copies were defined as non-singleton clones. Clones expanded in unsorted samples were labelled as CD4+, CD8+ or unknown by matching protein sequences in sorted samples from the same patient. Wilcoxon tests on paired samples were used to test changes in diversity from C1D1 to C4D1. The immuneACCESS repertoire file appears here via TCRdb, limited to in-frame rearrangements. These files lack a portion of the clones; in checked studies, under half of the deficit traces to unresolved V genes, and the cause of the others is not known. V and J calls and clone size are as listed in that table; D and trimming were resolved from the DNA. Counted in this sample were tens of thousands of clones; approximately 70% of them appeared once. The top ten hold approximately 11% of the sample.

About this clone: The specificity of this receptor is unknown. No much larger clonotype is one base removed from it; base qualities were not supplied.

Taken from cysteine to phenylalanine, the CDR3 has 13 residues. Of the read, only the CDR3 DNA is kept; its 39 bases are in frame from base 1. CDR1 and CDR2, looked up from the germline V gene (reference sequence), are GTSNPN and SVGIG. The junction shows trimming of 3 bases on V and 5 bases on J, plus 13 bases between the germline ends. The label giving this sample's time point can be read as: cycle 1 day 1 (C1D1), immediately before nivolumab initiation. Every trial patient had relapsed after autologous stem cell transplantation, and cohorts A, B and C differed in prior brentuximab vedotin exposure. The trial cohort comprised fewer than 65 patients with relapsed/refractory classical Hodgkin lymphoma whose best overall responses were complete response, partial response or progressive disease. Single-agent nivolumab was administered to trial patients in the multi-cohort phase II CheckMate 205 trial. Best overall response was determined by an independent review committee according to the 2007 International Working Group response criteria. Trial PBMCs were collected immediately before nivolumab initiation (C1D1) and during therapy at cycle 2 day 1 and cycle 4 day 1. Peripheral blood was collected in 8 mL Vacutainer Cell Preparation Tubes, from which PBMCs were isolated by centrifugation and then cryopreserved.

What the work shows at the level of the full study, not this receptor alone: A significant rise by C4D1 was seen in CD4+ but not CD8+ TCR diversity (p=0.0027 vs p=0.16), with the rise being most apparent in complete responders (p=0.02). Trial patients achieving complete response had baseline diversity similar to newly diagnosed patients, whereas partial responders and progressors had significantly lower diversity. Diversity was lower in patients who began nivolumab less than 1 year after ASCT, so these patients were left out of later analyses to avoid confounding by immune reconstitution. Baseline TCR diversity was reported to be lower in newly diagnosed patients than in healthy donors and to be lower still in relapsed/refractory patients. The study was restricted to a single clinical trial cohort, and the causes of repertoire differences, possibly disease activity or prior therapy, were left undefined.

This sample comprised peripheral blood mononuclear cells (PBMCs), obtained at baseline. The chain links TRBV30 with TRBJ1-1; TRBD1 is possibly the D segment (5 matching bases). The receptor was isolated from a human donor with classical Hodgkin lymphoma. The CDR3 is CAWRGQGRTEAFF. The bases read TGTGCCTGGAGAGGGCAGGGTCGTACTGAAGCTTTCTTT.